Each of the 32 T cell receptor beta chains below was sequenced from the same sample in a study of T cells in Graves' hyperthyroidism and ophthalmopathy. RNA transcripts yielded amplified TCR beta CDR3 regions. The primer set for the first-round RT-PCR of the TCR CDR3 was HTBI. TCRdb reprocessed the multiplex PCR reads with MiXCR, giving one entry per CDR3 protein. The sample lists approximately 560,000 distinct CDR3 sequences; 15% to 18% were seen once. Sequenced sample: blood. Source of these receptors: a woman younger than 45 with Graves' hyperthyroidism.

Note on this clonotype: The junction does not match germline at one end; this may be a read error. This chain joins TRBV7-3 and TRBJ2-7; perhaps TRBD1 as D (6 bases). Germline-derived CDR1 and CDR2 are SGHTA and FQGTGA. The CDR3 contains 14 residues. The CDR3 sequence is CAGSPGRGRVEQYF. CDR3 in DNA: TGTGCCGGCAGCCCGGGCAGGGGTCGGGTCGAGCAGTACTTC.

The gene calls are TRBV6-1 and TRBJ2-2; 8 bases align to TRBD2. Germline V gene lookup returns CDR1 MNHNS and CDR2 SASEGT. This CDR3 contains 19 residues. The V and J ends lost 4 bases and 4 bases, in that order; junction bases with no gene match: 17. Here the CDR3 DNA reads TGTGCCAGCAGTGGAACGGTAAAGCTGGGACTAGTACTCACCGGGGAGCTGTTTTTT. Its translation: CASSGTVKLGLVLTGELFF.

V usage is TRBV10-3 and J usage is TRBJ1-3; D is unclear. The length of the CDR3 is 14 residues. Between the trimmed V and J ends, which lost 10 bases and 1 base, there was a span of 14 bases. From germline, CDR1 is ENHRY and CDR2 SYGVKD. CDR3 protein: CATQDRESGNTIYF. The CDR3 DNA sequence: TGTGCCACGCAGGATCGTGAGTCTGGAAACACCATATATTTT.

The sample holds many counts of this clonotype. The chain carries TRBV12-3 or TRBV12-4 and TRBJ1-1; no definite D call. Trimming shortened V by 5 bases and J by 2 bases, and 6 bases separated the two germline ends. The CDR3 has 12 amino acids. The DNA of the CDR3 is TGTGCCAGCAGTACCCGCAACACTGAAGCTTTCTTT. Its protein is CASSTRNTEAFF.

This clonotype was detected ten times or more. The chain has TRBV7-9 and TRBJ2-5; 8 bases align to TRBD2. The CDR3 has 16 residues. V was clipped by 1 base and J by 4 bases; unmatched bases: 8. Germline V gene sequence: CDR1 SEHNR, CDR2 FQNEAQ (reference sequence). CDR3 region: CASSLVRSGSPETQYF. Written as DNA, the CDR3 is TGTGCCAGCAGCTTAGTACGCAGCGGGAGTCCAGAGACCCAGTACTTC.

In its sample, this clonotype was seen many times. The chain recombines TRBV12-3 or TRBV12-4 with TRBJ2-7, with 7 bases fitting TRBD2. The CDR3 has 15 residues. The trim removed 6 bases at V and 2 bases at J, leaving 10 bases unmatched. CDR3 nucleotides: TGTGCCAGCAGCCGTCCTAGCGGCATAACCTACGAGCAGTACTTC. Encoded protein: CASSRPSGITYEQYF.

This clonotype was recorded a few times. CDR3 nucleotides: TGTGCCAGCAGCTTGAGGGAGCACAGCCAAATCTTTTATAATTCACCCCTCCACTTT. This translates into CASSLREHSQIFYNSPLHF. V usage is TRBV11-2 and J usage is TRBJ1-6; no firm D call. Germline V gives CDR1 SGHAT, CDR2 FQNNGV. V was shortened by 3 bases and J by 4 bases, with 22 bases between the two germline ends. There are 19 residues in the CDR3.

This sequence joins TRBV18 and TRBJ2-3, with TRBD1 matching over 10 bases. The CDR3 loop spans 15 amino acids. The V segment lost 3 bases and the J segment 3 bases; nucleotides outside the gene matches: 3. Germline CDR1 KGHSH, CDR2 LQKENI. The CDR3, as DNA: TGTGCCAGCTCACCGACAGGGGGCGCGACAGATACGCAGTATTTT. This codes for CASSPTGGATDTQYF.

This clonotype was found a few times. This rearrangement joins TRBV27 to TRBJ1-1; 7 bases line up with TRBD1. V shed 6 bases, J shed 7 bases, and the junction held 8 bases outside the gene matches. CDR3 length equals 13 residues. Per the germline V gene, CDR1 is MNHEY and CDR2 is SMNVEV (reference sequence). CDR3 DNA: TGTGCCAGCAGCGGACAGGCCACGGGTGAAGCTTTCTTT. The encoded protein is CASSGQATGEAFF.

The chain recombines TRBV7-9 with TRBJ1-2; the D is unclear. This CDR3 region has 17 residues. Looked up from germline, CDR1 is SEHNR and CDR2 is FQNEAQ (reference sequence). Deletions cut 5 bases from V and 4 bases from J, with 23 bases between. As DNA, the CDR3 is TGTGCCAGCAGCCCGTCCCGGGAGCTGAAACCGGGCTATGGCTACACCTTC. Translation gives CASSPSRELKPGYGYTF.

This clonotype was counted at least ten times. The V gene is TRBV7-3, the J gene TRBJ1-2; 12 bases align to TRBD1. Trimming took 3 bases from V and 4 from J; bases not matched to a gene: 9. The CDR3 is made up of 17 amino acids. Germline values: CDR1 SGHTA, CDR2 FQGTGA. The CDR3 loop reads CASSLGQGAPGGYGYTF. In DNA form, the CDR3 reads TGTGCCAGCAGCTTGGGACAGGGGGCCCCCGGAGGCTATGGCTACACCTTC. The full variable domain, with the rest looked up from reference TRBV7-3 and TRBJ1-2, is GAGVSQTPSNKVTEKGKYVELRCDPISGHTALYWYRQSLGQGPEFLIYFQGTGAADDSGLPNDRFFAVRPEGSVSTLKIQRTERGDSAVYLCASSLGQGAPGGYGYTFGSGTRLTVV.

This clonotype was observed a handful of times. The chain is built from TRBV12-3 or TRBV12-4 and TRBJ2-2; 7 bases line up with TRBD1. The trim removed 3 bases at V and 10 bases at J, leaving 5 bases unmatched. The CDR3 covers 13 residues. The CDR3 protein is CASSFQGDTELFF. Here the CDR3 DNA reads TGTGCCAGCAGTTTCCAGGGGGACACGGAGCTGTTTTTT.

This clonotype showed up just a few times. This chain's CDR3 is CATNPGDSHEQYF. CDR3 in DNA: TGTGCCACCAACCCGGGAGATTCTCACGAGCAGTACTTC. The rearrangement uses TRBV10-3 and TRBJ2-7; tentatively, D is TRBD2 (6 bases). Germline CDR1 is ENHRY and CDR2 is SYGVKD. V gave up 10 bases and J gave up 5 bases, with 18 bases separating them. CDR3 size: 13 residues.

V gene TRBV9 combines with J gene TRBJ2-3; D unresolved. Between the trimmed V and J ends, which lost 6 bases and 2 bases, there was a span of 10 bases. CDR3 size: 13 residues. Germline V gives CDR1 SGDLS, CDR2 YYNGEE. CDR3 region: CASNAQNTDTQYF. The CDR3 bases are TGTGCCAGCAACGCACAAAACACAGATACGCAGTATTTT.

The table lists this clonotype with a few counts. CDR3 bases: TGTGCCAGCAGCTCGCGGGGCGGAAATAATTCACCCCTCCACTTT. The encoded protein is CASSSRGGNNSPLHF. J is TRBJ1-6 and V is TRBV7-3; maybe TRBD1 (5 bases). The CDR3 consists of 15 residues. The ends were cut back, 4 bases at V and 5 bases at J, with 12 bases in the middle. In germline, CDR1 is SGHTA, CDR2 FQGTGA.

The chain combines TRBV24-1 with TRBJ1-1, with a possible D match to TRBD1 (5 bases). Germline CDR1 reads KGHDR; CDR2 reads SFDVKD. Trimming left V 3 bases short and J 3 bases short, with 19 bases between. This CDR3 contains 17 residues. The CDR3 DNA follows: TGTGCCACCAGTGATCTGCCGGGACCGCAAGTGGACACTGAAGCTTTCTTT. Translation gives CATSDLPGPQVDTEAFF.

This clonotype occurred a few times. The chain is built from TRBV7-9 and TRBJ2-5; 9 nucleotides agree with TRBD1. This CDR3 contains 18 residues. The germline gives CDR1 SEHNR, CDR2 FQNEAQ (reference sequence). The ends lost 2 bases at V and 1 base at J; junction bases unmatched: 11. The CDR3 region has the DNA TGTGCCAGCAGCTTATACGGGACAGGGTTTGGGGCCCAAGAGACCCAGTACTTC. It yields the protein CASSLYGTGFGAQETQYF.

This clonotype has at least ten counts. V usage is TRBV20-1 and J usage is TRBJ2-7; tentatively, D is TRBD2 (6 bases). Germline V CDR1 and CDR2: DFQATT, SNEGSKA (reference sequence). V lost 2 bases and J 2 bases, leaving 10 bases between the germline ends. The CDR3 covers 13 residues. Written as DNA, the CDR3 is TGCAGTGCTAGACTAGCGACCGCCTACGAGCAGTACTTC. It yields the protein CSARLATAYEQYF.

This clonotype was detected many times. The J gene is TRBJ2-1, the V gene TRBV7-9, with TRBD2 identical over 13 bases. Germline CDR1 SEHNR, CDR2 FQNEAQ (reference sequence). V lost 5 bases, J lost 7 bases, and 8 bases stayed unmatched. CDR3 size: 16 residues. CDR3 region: CASSPRTSGGLNEQFF. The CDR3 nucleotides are TGTGCCAGCAGCCCAAGGACTAGCGGGGGCTTAAATGAGCAGTTCTTC.

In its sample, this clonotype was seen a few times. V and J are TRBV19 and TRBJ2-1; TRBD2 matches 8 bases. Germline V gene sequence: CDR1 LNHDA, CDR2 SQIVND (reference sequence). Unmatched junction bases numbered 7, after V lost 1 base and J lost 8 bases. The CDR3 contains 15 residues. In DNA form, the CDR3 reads TGTGCCAGTAGTATAGGGACTAGCAGGTGGGATGAGCAGTTCTTC. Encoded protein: CASSIGTSRWDEQFF.

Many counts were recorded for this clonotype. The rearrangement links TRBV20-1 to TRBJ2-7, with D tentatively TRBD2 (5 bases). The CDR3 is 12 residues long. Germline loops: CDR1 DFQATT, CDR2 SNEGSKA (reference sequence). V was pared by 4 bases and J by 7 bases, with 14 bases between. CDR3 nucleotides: TGCAGTGCTACGACTGCGTCGGGGGAGCAGTACTTC. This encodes CSATTASGEQYF.

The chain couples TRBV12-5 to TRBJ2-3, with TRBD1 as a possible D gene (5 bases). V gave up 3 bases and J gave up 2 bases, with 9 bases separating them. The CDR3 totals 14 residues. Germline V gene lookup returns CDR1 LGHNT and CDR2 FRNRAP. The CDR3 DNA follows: TGTGCTAGTGGTTTAAGACAGATCACAGATACGCAGTATTTT. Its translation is CASGLRQITDTQYF.

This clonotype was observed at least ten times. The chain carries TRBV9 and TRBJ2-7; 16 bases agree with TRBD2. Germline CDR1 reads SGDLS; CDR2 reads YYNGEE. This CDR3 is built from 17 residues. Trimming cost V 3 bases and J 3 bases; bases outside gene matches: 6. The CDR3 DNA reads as TGTGCCAGCAGCGAAAAAGGGACTAGCGGGAGGGTCTACGAGCAGTACTTC. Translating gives CASSEKGTSGRVYEQYF.

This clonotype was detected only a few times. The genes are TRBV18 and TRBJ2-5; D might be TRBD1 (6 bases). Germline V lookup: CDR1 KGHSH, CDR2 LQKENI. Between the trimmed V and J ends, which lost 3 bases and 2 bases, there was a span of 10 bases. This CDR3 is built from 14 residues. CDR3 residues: CASSPPGQQETQYF. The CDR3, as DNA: TGTGCCAGCTCACCCCCAGGACAGCAAGAGACCCAGTACTTC.

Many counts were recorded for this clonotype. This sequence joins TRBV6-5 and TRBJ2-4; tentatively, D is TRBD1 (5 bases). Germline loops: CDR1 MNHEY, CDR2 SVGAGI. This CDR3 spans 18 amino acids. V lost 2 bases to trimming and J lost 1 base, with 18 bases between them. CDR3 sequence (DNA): TGTGCCAGCAGTTACCCACAGGACGGAGTAGAGGCCAAAAACATTCAGTACTTC. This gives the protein CASSYPQDGVEAKNIQYF.

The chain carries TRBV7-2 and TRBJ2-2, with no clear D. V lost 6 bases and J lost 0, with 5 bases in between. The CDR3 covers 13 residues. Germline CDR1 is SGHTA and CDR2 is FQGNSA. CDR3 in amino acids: CASRASNTGELFF. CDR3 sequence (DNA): TGTGCCAGCAGAGCTTCGAACACCGGGGAGCTGTTTTTT. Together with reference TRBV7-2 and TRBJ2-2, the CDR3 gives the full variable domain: GAGVSQSPSNKVTEKGKDVELRCDPISGHTALYWYRQSLGQGLEFLIYFQGNSAPDKSGLPSDRFSAERTGGSVSTLTIQRTQQEDSAVYLCASRASNTGELFFGEGSRLTVL.

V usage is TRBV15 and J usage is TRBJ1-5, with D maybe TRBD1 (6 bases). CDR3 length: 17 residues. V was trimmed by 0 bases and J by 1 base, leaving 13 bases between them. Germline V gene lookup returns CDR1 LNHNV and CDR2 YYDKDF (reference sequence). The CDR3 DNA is TGTGCCACCAGCAGAGATCCGGGGGGCTGGAGCAATCAGCCCCAGCATTTT. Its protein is CATSRDPGGWSNQPQHF.

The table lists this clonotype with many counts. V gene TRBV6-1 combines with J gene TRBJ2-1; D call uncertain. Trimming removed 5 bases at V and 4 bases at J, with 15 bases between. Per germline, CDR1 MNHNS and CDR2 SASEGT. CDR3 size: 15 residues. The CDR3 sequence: CASSPSIPGYNEQFF. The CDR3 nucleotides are TGTGCCAGCAGTCCTTCAATACCGGGTTACAATGAGCAGTTCTTC.

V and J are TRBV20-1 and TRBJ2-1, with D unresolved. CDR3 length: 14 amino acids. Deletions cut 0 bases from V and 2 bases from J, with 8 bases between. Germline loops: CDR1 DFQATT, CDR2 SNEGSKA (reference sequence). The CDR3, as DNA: TGCAGTGCTAGAGACCTACTTACCTACAATGAGCAGTTCTTC. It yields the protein CSARDLLTYNEQFF.

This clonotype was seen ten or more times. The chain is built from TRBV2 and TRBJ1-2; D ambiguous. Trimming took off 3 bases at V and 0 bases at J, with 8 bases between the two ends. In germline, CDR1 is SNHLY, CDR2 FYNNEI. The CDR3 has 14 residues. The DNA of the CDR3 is TGTGCCAGCAGTGAGGTAGCAGCTAACTATGGCTACACCTTC. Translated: CASSEVAANYGYTF.

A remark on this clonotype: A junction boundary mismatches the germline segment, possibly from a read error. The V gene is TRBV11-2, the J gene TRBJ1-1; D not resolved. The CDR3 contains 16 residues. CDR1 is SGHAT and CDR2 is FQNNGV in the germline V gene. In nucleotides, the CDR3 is TGTGTCAGCAGCCCTGGCGGCAGCTCAAGGAACACTGAAGCTTTCTTT. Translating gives CVSSPGGSSRNTEAFF. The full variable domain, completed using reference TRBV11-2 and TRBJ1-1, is EAGVAQSPRYKIIEKRQSVAFWCNPISGHATLYWYQQILGQGPKLLIQFQNNGVVDDSQLPKDRFSAERLKGVDSTLKIQPAKLEDSAVYLCVSSPGGSSRNTEAFFGQGTRLTVV.

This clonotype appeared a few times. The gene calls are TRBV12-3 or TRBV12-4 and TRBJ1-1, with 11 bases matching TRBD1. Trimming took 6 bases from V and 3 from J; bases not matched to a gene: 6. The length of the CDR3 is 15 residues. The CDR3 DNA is TGTGCCAGCAGAGGGCGGGGACAGGGGGACACTGAAGCTTTCTTT. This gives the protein CASRGRGQGDTEAFF.